These T cell receptor beta chains were read from a single sample in a study of T cells in Graves' hyperthyroidism and ophthalmopathy. MiXCR was run by TCRdb on the multiplex PCR reads, yielding one entry per CDR3 protein. Of 500,000 to 600,000 distinct CDR3 sequences in the sample, just over 45% were seen once. Source material: peripheral blood or thyroid tissue (not recorded which). These receptors originate from an adult woman with Graves' disease, either hyperthyroidism or ophthalmopathy (not recorded which). CDR3s include the opening cysteine and the closing phenylalanine or tryptophan. Fields, in order: J gene, D gene, V gene, clone size, CDR3 protein, CDR3 DNA. D genes are given only for firm matches. For some rows the clone size is stated as once, few or many, or as a class when expanded; others skip it.

j_gene: TRBJ1-1
d_gene: -
v_gene: TRBV15
abundance: -
CDR3aa: CATSRGMCEAFF
CDR3nt: TGTGCCACCAGCAGGGGCATGTGTGAAGCTTTCTTT

j_gene: TRBJ2-7
d_gene: -
v_gene: TRBV9
abundance: -
CDR3aa: CASSVDSYEQYF
CDR3nt: TGTGCCAGCAGCGTAGACAGCTACGAGCAGTACTTC

j_gene: TRBJ2-3
d_gene: -
v_gene: TRBV19
abundance: many
CDR3aa: CASRSRGGRTDTQYF
CDR3nt: TGTGCCAGTAGATCGCGAGGCGGACGCACAGATACGCAGTATTTT

j_gene: TRBJ1-5
d_gene: -
v_gene: TRBV14
abundance: -
CDR3aa: CASSRSLGSTQPQHF
CDR3nt: TGTGCCAGCAGCCGGTCGTTGGGGAGCACTCAGCCCCAGCATTTT

j_gene: TRBJ1-5
d_gene: -
v_gene: TRBV27
abundance: many
CDR3aa: CASSPWGGSGNQPQHF
CDR3nt: TGTGCCAGCAGTCCCTGGGGGGGCTCAGGCAATCAGCCCCAGCATTTT

j_gene: TRBJ2-3
d_gene: TRBD1
v_gene: TRBV7-2
abundance: once
CDR3aa: CAVGQGAGDTQYF
CDR3nt: TGTGCGGTGGGACAGGGGGCAGGGGATACGCAGTATTTT

j_gene: TRBJ1-5
d_gene: TRBD1
v_gene: TRBV7-8
abundance: many
CDR3aa: CASSLARGLVQPQHF
CDR3nt: TGTGCCAGCAGCTTAGCCAGGGGGCTTGTTCAGCCCCAGCATTTT

j_gene: TRBJ2-6
d_gene: TRBD2
v_gene: TRBV11-2
abundance: many
CDR3aa: CASSTGLAGETGANVLTF
CDR3nt: TGTGCCAGCAGCACCGGGCTAGCGGGAGAAACTGGGGCCAACGTCCTGACTTTC

j_gene: TRBJ1-5
d_gene: -
v_gene: TRBV6-5
abundance: many
CDR3aa: CASSPLLNQPQHF
CDR3nt: TGTGCCAGCAGTCCCCTCCTGAATCAGCCCCAGCATTTT

j_gene: TRBJ2-7
d_gene: TRBD1
v_gene: TRBV30
abundance: few
CDR3aa: CAWSGTGPYEQYF
CDR3nt: TGTGCCTGGAGTGGGACAGGGCCCTACGAGCAGTACTTC

j_gene: TRBJ1-2
d_gene: -
v_gene: TRBV12-3/TRBV12-4
abundance: many
CDR3aa: CASRVGAYGYTF
CDR3nt: TGTGCCAGCAGGGTAGGGGCCTATGGCTACACCTTC

j_gene: TRBJ2-7
d_gene: TRBD1
v_gene: TRBV29-1
abundance: -
CDR3aa: CSVQGQGSSLEQYF
CDR3nt: TGCAGCGTTCAGGGACAGGGGAGTTCCCTCGAGCAGTACTTC

j_gene: TRBJ1-4
d_gene: TRBD1
v_gene: TRBV2
abundance: -
CDR3aa: CASSTDRGASEKLFF
CDR3nt: TGTGCCAGCAGTACAGACAGGGGGGCATCTGAAAAACTGTTTTTT

j_gene: TRBJ2-5
d_gene: -
v_gene: TRBV7-8
abundance: -
CDR3aa: CASSPLGVKETQYF
CDR3nt: TGTGCCAGCAGCCCCCTAGGGGTGAAAGAGACCCAGTACTTC

j_gene: TRBJ2-2
d_gene: -
v_gene: TRBV14
abundance: many
CDR3aa: CASSQGLTGELFF
CDR3nt: TGTGCCAGCAGCCAAGGACTTACCGGGGAGCTGTTTTTT

j_gene: TRBJ1-1
d_gene: TRBD1
v_gene: TRBV7-3
abundance: -
CDR3aa: CASSPEGATPNTEAFF
CDR3nt: TGTGCCAGCAGCCCCGAGGGGGCGACCCCGAACACTGAAGCTTTCTTT

j_gene: TRBJ1-6
d_gene: -
v_gene: TRBV20-1
abundance: -
CDR3aa: CSAGDPWNSPLHF
CDR3nt: TGCAGTGCTGGAGATCCGTGGAATTCACCCCTCCACTTT

j_gene: TRBJ2-6
d_gene: -
v_gene: TRBV5-1
abundance: once
CDR3aa: CASSRLTKGANVLTF
CDR3nt: TGCGCCAGCAGCCGTTTAACTAAGGGGGCCAACGTCCTGACTTTC

j_gene: TRBJ1-1
d_gene: -
v_gene: TRBV7-8
abundance: few
CDR3aa: CASSLEALGVGTEAFF
CDR3nt: TGTGCCAGCAGCTTAGAAGCATTGGGGGTTGGGACTGAAGCTTTCTTT

j_gene: TRBJ1-1
d_gene: -
v_gene: TRBV7-9
abundance: once
CDR3aa: CASSLIGGTNTEAFF
CDR3nt: TGTGCCAGCAGCTTAATCGGCGGGACGAACACTGAAGCTTTCTTT

j_gene: TRBJ2-5
d_gene: -
v_gene: TRBV7-2
abundance: -
CDR3aa: CASSSTRYF
CDR3nt: TGTGCCAGCAGCAGCACCCGGTACTTC

j_gene: TRBJ1-4
d_gene: TRBD1
v_gene: TRBV7-8
abundance: many
CDR3aa: CASSLTGEATNEKLFF
CDR3nt: TGTGCCAGCAGCTTGACAGGGGAAGCAACTAATGAAAAACTGTTTTTT

j_gene: TRBJ1-5
d_gene: -
v_gene: TRBV2
abundance: few
CDR3aa: CASSLTTWGGPQPQHF
CDR3nt: TGTGCCAGCAGCCTTACTACGTGGGGCGGACCTCAGCCCCAGCATTTT

j_gene: TRBJ1-6
d_gene: -
v_gene: TRBV6-5
abundance: -
CDR3aa: CASSYGTGSPSHF
CDR3nt: TGTGCCAGCAGTTACGGCACGGGCTCCCCGTCCCACTTT

j_gene: TRBJ1-5
d_gene: -
v_gene: TRBV2
abundance: many
CDR3aa: CASGQPQHF
CDR3nt: TGTGCCAGCGGTCAGCCCCAGCATTTT

j_gene: TRBJ2-7
d_gene: TRBD1
v_gene: TRBV7-2
abundance: -
CDR3aa: CASSQRQGAEQYF
CDR3nt: TGTGCCAGCAGCCAGCGACAGGGGGCCGAGCAGTACTTC

j_gene: TRBJ1-5
d_gene: -
v_gene: TRBV9
abundance: many
CDR3aa: CASSVSGQNQPQHF
CDR3nt: TGTGCCAGCAGCGTTTCAGGACAGAATCAGCCCCAGCATTTT

j_gene: TRBJ2-7
d_gene: TRBD1
v_gene: TRBV6-6
abundance: many
CDR3aa: CASSDETGYEQYF
CDR3nt: TGTGCCAGCAGCGACGAGACAGGGTACGAGCAGTACTTC

j_gene: TRBJ1-5
d_gene: TRBD1
v_gene: TRBV7-2
abundance: -
CDR3aa: CASSFPAGGQPQHF
CDR3nt: TGTGCCAGCAGCTTCCCAGCAGGGGGACAGCCCCAGCATTTT

j_gene: TRBJ1-4
d_gene: -
v_gene: TRBV28
abundance: few
CDR3aa: CASTSLTNEKLFF
CDR3nt: TGTGCCAGCACCTCCCTAACTAATGAAAAACTGTTTTTT

j_gene: TRBJ1-2
d_gene: -
v_gene: TRBV7-8
abundance: -
CDR3aa: CASTSHGTNYGYTF
CDR3nt: TGTGCCAGCACCTCCCACGGAACTAACTATGGCTACACCTTC

j_gene: TRBJ2-7
d_gene: -
v_gene: TRBV7-9
abundance: many
CDR3aa: CASSLGGAAYEQYF
CDR3nt: TGTGCCAGCAGCTTAGGTGGGGCGGCCTACGAGCAGTACTTC

j_gene: TRBJ2-2
d_gene: -
v_gene: TRBV4-1
abundance: many
CDR3aa: CASSRPQGTAWTGELFF
CDR3nt: TGCGCCAGCAGCCGGCCTCAAGGGACGGCTTGGACCGGGGAGCTGTTTTTT